Each of the 22 T cell receptor beta chains below was sequenced from the same sample in a study of beta chain features in type 1 diabetes. The whole isolated RNA underwent reverse transcription, so sequencing captured expressed TCRB transcripts. Sequencing used immunoSEQ multiplex PCR; TCRdb keeps in-frame clones, though not all of them. The repertoire consists of roughly 180,000 clones, with around 13% occurring once and the leading ten covering 0.62%. The specimen was central memory CD4+ T cells from blood. Source of these receptors: a woman in her late teens or twenties in good health.

The gene calls are TRBV14 and TRBJ2-3, with 7 nucleotides matching TRBD2. J was trimmed by 3 bases and V by 4 bases; bases with no gene match: 10. The germline V gene encodes CDR1 SGHDN and CDR2 FVKESK. This CDR3 contains 16 residues. For the CDR3, the DNA is TGTGCCAGCAGCCCTCGCGGGACTATCCGAACAGATACGCAGTATTTT. It encodes CASSPRGTIRTDTQYF.

This sequence joins TRBV4-1 and TRBJ2-7; D not resolved. Trimming shortened V by 0 bases and J by 3 bases, and 15 bases separated the two germline ends. Germline loops: CDR1 MGHRA, CDR2 YSYEKL. The CDR3 sequence is 16 residues long. The CDR3: CASSQDLTVAYYEQYF. The DNA for the CDR3 is TGCGCCAGCAGCCAAGACCTAACCGTAGCATACTACGAGCAGTACTTC.

Only a few counts were recorded for this clone. The chain uses TRBV6-6 and TRBJ1-2, with D hard to call. The CDR3 has 12 residues. Per germline, CDR1 MNHNY and CDR2 SVGAGI (reference sequence). The V end lost 6 bases, the J end lost 8 bases, and 13 bases lay between the germline ends. CDR3 sequence (DNA): TGTGCCAGCAGGGGCGCTGGTAAAGGCTACACCTTC. This sequence encodes CASRGAGKGYTF.

This clone was seen only a few times. The chain links TRBV11-1 to TRBJ2-7; 9 positions agree with TRBD1. The germline CDR1 and CDR2 sequences are SGHAT and FQDESV (reference sequence). Trimming removed 5 bases from V and 4 bases from J; junction bases left unmatched: 6. The CDR3 loop spans 14 amino acids. CDR3 nucleotide sequence: TGTGCCAGCAGCCTGGGACAGGGCTTGTACGAGCAGTACTTC. Translated: CASSLGQGLYEQYF.

The sample holds a few counts of this clone. The V gene is TRBV7-2, the J gene TRBJ2-7, with TRBD2 matching over 9 bases. CDR3 length: 14 amino acids. With 7 bases clipped from V and 2 bases from J, the junction kept 6 bases outside the gene matches. CDR1 is SGHTA, CDR2 FQGNSA, per germline. Here the CDR3 reads CASTQAGGPYEQYF. The CDR3 nucleotides are TGTGCCAGCACCCAAGCGGGAGGCCCCTACGAGCAGTACTTC.

This clone has more than one count but fewer than ten. This chain connects TRBV19 to TRBJ2-7, with 9 bases lining up with TRBD1. Germline assignment: CDR1 LNHDA and CDR2 SQIVND (reference sequence). V lost 3 bases and J lost 4; bases outside the gene matches: 7. This CDR3 comprises 15 residues. CDR3 bases: TGTGCCAGTAGTATCCCGGGACAGGGACTTTACGAGCAGTACTTC. Translating gives CASSIPGQGLYEQYF.

The V gene is TRBV27, the J gene TRBJ1-2; 7 nucleotides align to TRBD1. V gave up 8 bases and J gave up 0 bases; unmatched junction bases: 3. Per germline, CDR1 MNHEY and CDR2 SMNVEV (reference sequence). There are 13 residues in the CDR3. For the CDR3, the DNA is TGTGCCAGCGGGACAGTATCTAACTATGGCTACACCTTC. Its translation: CASGTVSNYGYTF.

The chain carries TRBV5-1 and TRBJ2-5, with 7 positions matching TRBD1. CDR1 SGHRS and CDR2 YFSETQ come from the germline V gene. The CDR3 length is 13 residues. With 5 bases clipped from V and 5 bases from J, the junction kept 6 bases outside the gene matches. Here the CDR3 DNA reads TGCGCCAGCAGACCGGGACAGTTGGAGACCCAGTACTTC. Its translation is CASRPGQLETQYF.

The chain combines TRBV11-2 with TRBJ1-1, with D unresolved. Trimming took 5 bases from V and 5 from J, leaving 12 bases between them. The CDR3 extends over 13 amino acids. In germline, CDR1 is SGHAT, CDR2 FQNNGV. The CDR3 sequence is CASSRYEVTEAFF. The DNA of the CDR3 is TGTGCCAGCAGCCGGTATGAGGTGACTGAAGCTTTCTTT.

The chain uses TRBV5-4 and TRBJ2-7; 13 positions agree with TRBD2. The V and J ends lost 0 bases and 6 bases, in that order; junction bases with no gene match: 3. CDR3 length: 15 amino acids. Germline lookup yields CDR1 SGHNT and CDR2 YYREEE (reference sequence). CDR3 amino acids: CASSLDGTSGAEQYF. The CDR3 DNA reads as TGTGCCAGCAGCTTGGACGGGACTAGCGGGGCCGAGCAGTACTTC.

This clone was recorded at least ten times. Other nucleotide sequences in the sample specify the same CDR3. This rearrangement joins TRBV29-1 to TRBJ2-7; perhaps TRBD1 as D (5 bases). The CDR3 has 11 amino acids. Trimming took off 4 bases at V and 4 bases at J, with 8 bases between the two ends. The germline CDR1 and CDR2 sequences are SQVTM and ANQGSEA. The CDR3 is CSVGQTYEQYF. Written as DNA, the CDR3 is TGCAGCGTTGGACAGACGTACGAGCAGTACTTC.

The rearrangement links TRBV6-1 to TRBJ1-2; D call uncertain. V shed 7 bases and J shed 7 bases, with 10 bases lying between them. The germline V gene encodes CDR1 MNHNS and CDR2 SASEGT. CDR3 size: 11 residues. The CDR3 DNA reads as TGTGCCAGCACCTATGAAGTTGGCTACACCTTC. It specifies CASTYEVGYTF.

For the CDR3, the DNA is TGTGCCAGCAGTTTCCCTAGCGGGAGGGCCGGTGAGCAGTTCTTC. Its translation: CASSFPSGRAGEQFF. The chain joins TRBV27 to TRBJ2-1; the match to TRBD2 covers 12 bases. CDR1 and CDR2 (germline): MNHEY, SMNVEV (reference sequence). This CDR3 has 15 residues. Germline trimming cut 3 bases from V and 9 bases from J; bases unmatched to any gene: 6.

The chain combines TRBV29-1 with TRBJ1-2; D not resolved. This CDR3 spans 13 amino acids. Germline CDR1 and CDR2: SQVTM and ANQGSEA. Trimming pared 3 bases from V and 5 bases from J, leaving 13 bases between. In DNA form, the CDR3 reads TGCAGCGTTGAGGGAGTCGGAGGATATGGCTACACCTTC. As protein: CSVEGVGGYGYTF.

This clone was seen only a few times. The chain uses TRBV30 and TRBJ1-2; D is unclear. V was clipped by 2 bases and J by 7 bases, with 8 bases between them. There are 11 residues in the CDR3. CDR1 and CDR2 from the germline V gene are GTSNPN and SVGIG (reference sequence). The CDR3 nucleotides read TGTGCCTGGAGTAGAGGCGCTGGCTACACCTTC. This translates into CAWSRGAGYTF.

A few counts support this clone. The chain combines TRBV7-9 with TRBJ2-1; 7 nucleotides align to TRBD2. Germline values: CDR1 SEHNR, CDR2 FQNEAQ (reference sequence). The CDR3 is 16 residues long. The V gene end was trimmed by 5 bases and the J gene end by 7 bases; junction bases not matched to a gene: 14. CDR3 bases: TGTGCCAGCAGCCGCATGCAGCGGGACCCTCGGAATGAGCAGTTCTTC. This translates into CASSRMQRDPRNEQFF.

This clone was picked up a small number of times. V is TRBV7-6 and J is TRBJ2-3, with D perhaps TRBD1 (6 bases). CDR3 length: 16 residues. Germline V gene sequence: CDR1 SGHVS, CDR2 FNYEAQ. The V end was cut by 5 bases, the J end by 1 base, with 16 bases between. CDR3 nucleotides: TGTGCCAGCAGCCTAGGGACACCTAGGGGCACAGATACGCAGTATTTT. Encoded protein: CASSLGTPRGTDTQYF.

CDR3: CSAGDGYTF. The CDR3 region has the DNA TGCAGTGCAGGGGATGGCTACACCTTC. The V call is TRBV20-1, the J call TRBJ1-2; the D gene is possibly TRBD1 (5 bases). The CDR3 length is 9 residues. Per the germline V gene, CDR1 is DFQATT and CDR2 is SNEGSKA (reference sequence). V gave up 6 bases and J gave up 6 bases, with 5 bases separating them.

This clone was seen a handful of times. The chain combines TRBV9 with TRBJ1-1, with 10 bases identical to TRBD1. The CDR3 loop spans 16 amino acids. Germline assignment: CDR1 SGDLS and CDR2 YYNGEE. The V and J ends lost 5 bases and 6 bases, in that order; junction bases with no gene match: 13. This CDR3 is CASRITGTGDFPEAFF. The CDR3 bases are TGTGCCAGCAGGATTACCGGGACAGGGGATTTCCCTGAAGCTTTCTTT.

In its sample, this clone was seen a few times. The CDR3 DNA sequence: TGTGCCAGCAACCCGACGGGTAGCAATCAGCCCCAGCATTTT. Its protein product is CASNPTGSNQPQHF. The V call is TRBV6-6, the J call TRBJ1-5, with D hard to call. The CDR3 covers 14 residues. V was pared by 7 bases and J by 0 bases, with 10 bases between. CDR1 and CDR2 from the germline V gene are MNHNY and SVGAGI (reference sequence).

Worth noting for this clone: One end of the junction varies from germline; a read error may be responsible. The chain links TRBV5-4 to TRBJ2-1; D gene unclear. The CDR3 spans 11 residues. CDR1 is SGHNT, CDR2 YYREEE, per germline (reference sequence). CDR3 sequence reads: CASSSDNEQFF. CDR3 coding DNA: TGTGCCAGCAGCTCCGACAATGAGCAGTTCTTC.

The genes are TRBV25-1 and TRBJ2-7; 9 bases line up with TRBD1. The CDR3 loop spans 16 amino acids. Germline V gene sequence: CDR1 MGHDK, CDR2 SYGVNS. With V trimmed by 4 bases and J by 2 bases, 9 bases remained unmatched. CDR3 in DNA: TGTGCCAGCAGTGCTCGACAGGGGGTGGGGACCTACGAGCAGTACTTC. It specifies CASSARQGVGTYEQYF.